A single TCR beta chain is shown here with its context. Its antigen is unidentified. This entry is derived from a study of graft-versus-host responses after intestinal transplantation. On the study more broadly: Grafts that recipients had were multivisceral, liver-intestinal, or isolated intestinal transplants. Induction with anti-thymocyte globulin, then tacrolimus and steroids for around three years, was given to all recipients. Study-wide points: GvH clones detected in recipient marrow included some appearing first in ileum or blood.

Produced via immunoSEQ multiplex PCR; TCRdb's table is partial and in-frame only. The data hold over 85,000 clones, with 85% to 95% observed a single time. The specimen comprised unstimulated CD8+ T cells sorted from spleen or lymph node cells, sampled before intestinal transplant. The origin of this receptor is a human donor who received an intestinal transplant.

The CDR3 is CASSLIEAARDNEQFF. CDR3 DNA: TGTGCCAGCAGCTTAATCGAAGCGGCCCGGGACAATGAGCAGTTCTTC. This chain uses TRBV7-9 with TRBJ2-1, with D possibly TRBD2 on 5 matching bases. Trimming stripped 2 bases from V and 5 bases from J, with 16 bases between. From germline, CDR1 is SEHNR and CDR2 FQNEAQ (reference sequence). The CDR3 length is 16 residues.